The 14 T cell receptor beta chains given below trace back to one sample, sequenced in a study of Ad26.COV2.S vaccination and SARS-CoV-2 variants. Assay used: immunoSEQ multiplex PCR; TCRdb lists only in-frame clones, some missing. The repertoire holds around 320,000 clones, with about 82% as singletons. This sample's treatment: some 20 received Ad26.COV2.S at low or high dose, single or two shots; about five received placebo; per-sample allocation not given. At day 63 after the first vaccine or placebo injection, samples were drawn. Sequencing was performed on peripheral blood, taken in a trial of Ad26.COV2.S vaccine versus placebo. The receptors stem from a person aged 18 to 65 who received the Ad26.COV2.S COVID-19 vaccine or a placebo.

This chain connects TRBV11-2 to TRBJ2-5, with 7 bases fitting TRBD1. Trimming cost V 3 bases and J 2 bases; bases outside gene matches: 6. Looked up from germline, CDR1 is SGHAT and CDR2 is FQNNGV. The length of the CDR3 is 15 residues. The CDR3 coding sequence is TGTGCCAGCAGCTTCGAGACAGGGAGTCAAGAGACCCAGTACTTC. As protein: CASSFETGSQETQYF.

This clone was observed a few times. V usage is TRBV5-4 and J usage is TRBJ1-1; maybe TRBD1 (5 bases). Between the trimmed V and J ends, which lost 4 bases and 1 base, there was a span of 20 bases. Germline V gene sequence: CDR1 SGHNT, CDR2 YYREEE (reference sequence). The CDR3 consists of 17 residues. This CDR3 is CASSRLQGLPANTEAFF. CDR3 in DNA: TGTGCCAGCAGCCGTCTCCAGGGTCTCCCGGCGAACACTGAAGCTTTCTTT.

The V call is TRBV9, the J call TRBJ2-2, with TRBD2 as a possible D gene (6 bases). CDR1 is SGDLS, CDR2 YYNGEE, per germline. The V and J ends lost 0 bases and 4 bases respectively, with 16 bases between them. The CDR3 length is 17 residues. In nucleotides, the CDR3 is TGTGCCAGCAGCGTAGTAGGGACTTTACGAGGCACCGGGGAGCTGTTTTTT. This gives the protein CASSVVGTLRGTGELFF.

The chain links TRBV11-2 to TRBJ2-2; the D gene is possibly TRBD2 (6 bases). Germline V gives CDR1 SGHAT, CDR2 FQNNGV. Trimming removed 2 bases at V and 0 bases at J, with 7 bases between. This CDR3 contains 15 residues. CDR3 protein: CASSLTGANTGELFF. CDR3 coding DNA: TGTGCCAGCAGCTTAACGGGGGCGAACACCGGGGAGCTGTTTTTT. The complete variable domain, with remaining parts taken from reference TRBV11-2 and TRBJ2-2, reads EAGVAQSPRYKIIEKRQSVAFWCNPISGHATLYWYQQILGQGPKLLIQFQNNGVVDDSQLPKDRFSAERLKGVDSTLKIQPAKLEDSAVYLCASSLTGANTGELFFGEGSRLTVL.

The rearrangement uses TRBV6-2 or TRBV6-3 and TRBJ2-7; a weak D match, TRBD1 (5 bases). The CDR3 covers 16 residues. Trimming took off 5 bases at V and 2 bases at J, with 19 bases between the two ends. Germline V gene data show CDR1 as MNHEY and CDR2 as SVGEGT. The CDR3 sequence: CASSPDRGVTAYEQYF. CDR3 bases: TGTGCCAGCAGTCCAGACAGAGGTGTAACAGCCTACGAGCAGTACTTC.

The V gene is TRBV2, the J gene TRBJ1-2; D perhaps matches TRBD1 (5 bases). The CDR3 is made up of 13 amino acids. Per germline, CDR1 SNHLY and CDR2 FYNNEI. Deletions cut 3 bases from V and 4 bases from J, with 9 bases between. In DNA, the CDR3 is TGTGCCAGCAGTGACACGGGGACCTATGGCTACACCTTC. It specifies CASSDTGTYGYTF.

This clone was observed a handful of times. This rearrangement joins TRBV15 to TRBJ1-1; the D gene is possibly TRBD1 (6 bases). The V end lost 1 base, the J end lost 9 bases, and 15 bases lay between the germline ends. The germline gives CDR1 LNHNV, CDR2 YYDKDF (reference sequence). The CDR3 runs 14 residues. CDR3 coding DNA: TGTGCCACCAGCAGAGGACCGGGACAAGATAAAGCTTTCTTT. Amino acid sequence: CATSRGPGQDKAFF. The variable domain in full, completed from reference TRBV15 and TRBJ1-1, reads DAMVIQNPRYQVTQFGKPVTLSCSQTLNHNVMYWYQQKSSQAPKLLFHYYDKDFNNEADTPDNFQSRRPNTSFCFLDIRSPGLGDTAMYLCATSRGPGQDKAFFGQGTRLTVV.

The V and J genes are TRBV7-9 and TRBJ2-5; D remains unclear. The V end was cut by 3 bases, the J end by 5 bases, with 13 bases between. CDR1 SEHNR and CDR2 FQNEAQ come from the germline V gene (reference sequence). The CDR3 totals 14 residues. CDR3 loop: CASSFYPGGETQYF. The DNA of the CDR3 is TGTGCCAGCAGCTTTTACCCGGGTGGGGAGACCCAGTACTTC.

The chain carries TRBV5-1 and TRBJ1-2; D unclear. The germline V and J ends were trimmed by 4 bases and 6 bases, with 16 bases remaining between them. This CDR3 region has 14 residues. Germline V lookup: CDR1 SGHRS, CDR2 YFSETQ. In nucleotides, the CDR3 is TGCGCCAGCAGCGGCCTGGACGGGAGAAATGGCTACACCTTC. Translation gives CASSGLDGRNGYTF.

CDR3 DNA sequence: TGTGCCAGCAGCTACGGACTAGCGGGGGGTTCTCTCATCTCTGGGGCCAACGTCCTGACTTTC. This gives the protein CASSYGLAGGSLISGANVLTF. The chain combines TRBV3-1 (or the pseudogene TRBV3-2) with TRBJ2-6; TRBD2 agrees at 14 bases. From germline, CDR1 is LGHDT and CDR2 YNNKEL (reference sequence). Unmatched junction bases numbered 12, after V lost 5 bases and J lost 0 bases. The CDR3 runs 21 residues.

The chain recombines TRBV7-2 with TRBJ1-2; possibly TRBD1 for D (6 bases). CDR1 is SGHTA, CDR2 FQGNSA, per germline. This CDR3 has 16 amino acids. The V end was cut by 5 bases, the J end by 3 bases, with 19 bases between. CDR3 in amino acids: CASSTYRARAYYGYTF. CDR3 coding DNA: TGTGCCAGCAGCACTTACAGGGCCAGGGCTTACTATGGCTACACCTTC.

CDR3 bases: TGTGCCAGCTCACCTCTTGACTCGAACACCGGGGAGCTGTTTTTT. It is translated as CASSPLDSNTGELFF. The J gene is TRBJ2-2, the V gene TRBV18; D is uncertain. V was pared by 3 bases and J by 0 bases, with 8 bases between. CDR3 size: 15 residues. Germline lookup yields CDR1 KGHSH and CDR2 LQKENI.

This chain links TRBV9 with TRBJ1-1, with D uncertain. The V and J ends lost 4 bases and 3 bases respectively, with 10 bases between them. The CDR3 has 13 residues. Germline CDR1 SGDLS, CDR2 YYNGEE. The CDR3 is CASSPHGDTEAFF. In DNA form, the CDR3 reads TGTGCCAGCAGCCCCCACGGAGACACTGAAGCTTTCTTT.

The chain has TRBV4-1 and TRBJ2-1; D remains ambiguous. CDR3 length equals 15 residues. CDR1 is MGHRA and CDR2 is YSYEKL in the germline V gene. Trimming shortened V by 1 base and J by 0 bases, and 7 bases separated the two germline ends. The chain's CDR3 is CASSQGLNSYNEQFF. The DNA for the CDR3 is TGCGCCAGCAGCCAAGGGCTGAACTCCTACAATGAGCAGTTCTTC.